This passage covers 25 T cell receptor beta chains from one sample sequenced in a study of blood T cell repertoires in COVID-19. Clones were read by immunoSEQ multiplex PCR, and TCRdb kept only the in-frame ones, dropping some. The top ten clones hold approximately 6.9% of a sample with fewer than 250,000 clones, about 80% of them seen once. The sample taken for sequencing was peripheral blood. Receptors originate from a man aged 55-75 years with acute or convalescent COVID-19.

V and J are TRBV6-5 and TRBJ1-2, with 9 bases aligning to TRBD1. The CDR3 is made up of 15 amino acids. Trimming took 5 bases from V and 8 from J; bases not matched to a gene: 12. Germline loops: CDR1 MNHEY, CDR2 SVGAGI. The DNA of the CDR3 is TGTGCCAGCAGTCCTTTTCGAGGACAGGGGAAGGGCTACACCTTC. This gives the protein CASSPFRGQGKGYTF.

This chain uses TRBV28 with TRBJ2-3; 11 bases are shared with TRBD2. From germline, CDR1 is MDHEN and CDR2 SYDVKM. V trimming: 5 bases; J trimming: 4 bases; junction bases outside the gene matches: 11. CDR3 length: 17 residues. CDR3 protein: CASSPLRLAGIADTQYF. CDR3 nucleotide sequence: TGTGCCAGCAGTCCTCTCCGACTAGCGGGAATCGCAGATACGCAGTATTTT.

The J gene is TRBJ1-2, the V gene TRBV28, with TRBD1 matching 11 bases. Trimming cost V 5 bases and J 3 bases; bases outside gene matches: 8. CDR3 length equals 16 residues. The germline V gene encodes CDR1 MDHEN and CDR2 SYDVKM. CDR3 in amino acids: CASSDLQGQGDYGYTF. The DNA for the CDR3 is TGTGCCAGCAGTGATCTTCAGGGACAGGGGGACTATGGCTACACCTTC.

Here the CDR3 DNA reads TGTGCCATCAACCGGACAGGCACTCAGCCCCAGCATTTT. Amino acids: CAINRTGTQPQHF. The chain couples TRBV10-3 to TRBJ1-5, with 7 bases lining up with TRBD1. The ends lost 7 bases at V and 6 bases at J; junction bases unmatched: 6. CDR1 is ENHRY and CDR2 is SYGVKD in the germline V gene. This CDR3 has 13 amino acids.

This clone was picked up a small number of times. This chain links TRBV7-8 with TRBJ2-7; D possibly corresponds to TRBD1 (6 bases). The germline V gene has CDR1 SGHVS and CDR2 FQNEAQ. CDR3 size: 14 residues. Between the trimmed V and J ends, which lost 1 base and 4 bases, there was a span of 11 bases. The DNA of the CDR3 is TGTGCCAGCAGCTTAGGTACAACAGGGTACGAGCAGTACTTC. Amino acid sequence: CASSLGTTGYEQYF.

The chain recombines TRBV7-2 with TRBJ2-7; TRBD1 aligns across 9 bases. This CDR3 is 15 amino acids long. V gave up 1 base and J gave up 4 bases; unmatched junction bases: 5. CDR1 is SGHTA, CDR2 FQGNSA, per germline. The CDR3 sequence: CASSLDRGLLYEQYF. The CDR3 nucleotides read TGTGCCAGCAGCTTAGACAGGGGGCTGTTATACGAGCAGTACTTC.

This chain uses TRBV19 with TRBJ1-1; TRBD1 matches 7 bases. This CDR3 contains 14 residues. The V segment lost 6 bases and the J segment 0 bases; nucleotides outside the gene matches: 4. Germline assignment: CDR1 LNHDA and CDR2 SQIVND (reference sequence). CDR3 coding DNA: TGTGCCAGTAGACCGGACAGGATGAACACTGAAGCTTTCTTT. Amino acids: CASRPDRMNTEAFF.

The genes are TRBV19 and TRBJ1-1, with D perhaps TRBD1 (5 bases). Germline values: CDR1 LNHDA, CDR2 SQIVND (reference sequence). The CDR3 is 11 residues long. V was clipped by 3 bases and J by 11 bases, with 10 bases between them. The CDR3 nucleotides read TGTGCCAGTAGTATTGGGGGGGAGGCTTTCTTT. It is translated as CASSIGGEAFF.

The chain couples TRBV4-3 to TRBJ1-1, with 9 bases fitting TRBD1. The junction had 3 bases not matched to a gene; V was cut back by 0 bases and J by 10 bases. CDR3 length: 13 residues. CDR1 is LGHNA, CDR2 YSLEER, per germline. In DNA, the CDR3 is TGCGCCAGCAGCCAAGATAGGGGACAGGGAGCTTTCTTT. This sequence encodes CASSQDRGQGAFF.

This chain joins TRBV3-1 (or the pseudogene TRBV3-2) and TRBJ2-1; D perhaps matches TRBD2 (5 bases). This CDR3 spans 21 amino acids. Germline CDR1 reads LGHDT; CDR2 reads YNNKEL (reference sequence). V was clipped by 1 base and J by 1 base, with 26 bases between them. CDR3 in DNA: TGTGCCAGCAGCCAAGGTCAGGTGGGAGAGTGGAATCGGGGTTCCTACAATGAGCAGTTCTTC. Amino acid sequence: CASSQGQVGEWNRGSYNEQFF.

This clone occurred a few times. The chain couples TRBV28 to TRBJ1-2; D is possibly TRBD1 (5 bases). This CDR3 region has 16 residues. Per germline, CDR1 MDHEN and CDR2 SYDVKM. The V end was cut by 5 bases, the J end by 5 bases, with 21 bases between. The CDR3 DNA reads TGTGCCAGCAGTCTCCCAACAGGTTCCAAGTGGTATGGCTACACCTTC. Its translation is CASSLPTGSKWYGYTF.

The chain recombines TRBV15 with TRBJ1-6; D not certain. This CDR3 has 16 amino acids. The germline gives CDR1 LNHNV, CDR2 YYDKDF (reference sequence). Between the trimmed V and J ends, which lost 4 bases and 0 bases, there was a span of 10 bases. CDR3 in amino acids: CATSKRPSSYNSPLHF. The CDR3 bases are TGTGCCACCAGCAAGAGGCCTAGCTCCTATAATTCACCCCTCCACTTT.

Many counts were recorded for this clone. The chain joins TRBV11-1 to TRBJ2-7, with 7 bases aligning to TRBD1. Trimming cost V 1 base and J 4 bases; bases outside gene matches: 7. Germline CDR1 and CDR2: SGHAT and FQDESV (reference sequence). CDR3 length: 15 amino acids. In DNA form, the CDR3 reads TGTGCCAGCAGCTTAGAAACGGGACAGAAATACGAGCAGTACTTC. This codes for CASSLETGQKYEQYF. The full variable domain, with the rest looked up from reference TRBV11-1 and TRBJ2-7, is EAEVAQSPRYKITEKSQAVAFWCDPISGHATLYWYRQILGQGPELLVQFQDESVVDDSQLPKDRFSAERLKGVDSTLKIQPAELGDSAMYLCASSLETGQKYEQYFGPGTRLTVT.

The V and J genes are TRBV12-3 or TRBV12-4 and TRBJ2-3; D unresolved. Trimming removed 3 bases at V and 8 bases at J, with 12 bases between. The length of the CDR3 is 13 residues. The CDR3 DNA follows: TGTGCCAGCAGTTTTGGGCCGGTAGGTACGCAGTATTTT. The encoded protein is CASSFGPVGTQYF.

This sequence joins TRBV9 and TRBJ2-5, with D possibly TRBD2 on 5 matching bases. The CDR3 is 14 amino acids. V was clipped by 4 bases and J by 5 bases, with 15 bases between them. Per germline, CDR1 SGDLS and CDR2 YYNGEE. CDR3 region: CASSPNEGLETQYF. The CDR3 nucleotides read TGTGCCAGCAGCCCAAACGAGGGATTGGAGACCCAGTACTTC. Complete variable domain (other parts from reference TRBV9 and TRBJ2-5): DSGVTQTPKHLITATGQRVTLRCSPRSGDLSVYWYQQSLDQGLQFLIQYYNGEERAKGNILERFSAQQFPDLHSELNLSSLELGDSALYFCASSPNEGLETQYFGPGTRLLVL.

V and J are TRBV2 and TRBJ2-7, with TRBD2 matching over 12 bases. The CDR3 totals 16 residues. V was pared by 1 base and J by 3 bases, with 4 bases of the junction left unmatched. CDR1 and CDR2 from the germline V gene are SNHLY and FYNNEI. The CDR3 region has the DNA TGTGCCAGCAGTGAAGGTCGACTAGCGGGAGTCTACGAGCAGTACTTC. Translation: CASSEGRLAGVYEQYF.

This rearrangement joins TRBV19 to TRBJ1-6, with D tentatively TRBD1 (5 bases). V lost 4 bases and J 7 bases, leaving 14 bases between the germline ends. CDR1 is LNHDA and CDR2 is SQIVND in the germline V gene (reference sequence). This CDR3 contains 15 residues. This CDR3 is CASSRAQGGNSPLHF. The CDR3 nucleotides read TGTGCCAGTAGTAGGGCGCAGGGAGGCAATTCACCCCTCCACTTT.

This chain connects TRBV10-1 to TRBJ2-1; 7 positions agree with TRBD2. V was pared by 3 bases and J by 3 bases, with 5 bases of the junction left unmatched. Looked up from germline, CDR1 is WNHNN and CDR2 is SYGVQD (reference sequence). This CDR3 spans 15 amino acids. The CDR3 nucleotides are TGCGCCAGCAGTGAACTAGCGTCAAACTACAATGAGCAGTTCTTC. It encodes CASSELASNYNEQFF.

CDR3 in DNA: TGTGCCAGCAGCTTGGACGGGAGGGGCACAGATACGCAGTATTTT. Amino acids: CASSLDGRGTDTQYF. The chain combines TRBV5-5 with TRBJ2-3, with 8 positions matching TRBD2. The length of the CDR3 is 15 residues. With 0 bases clipped from V and 1 base from J, the junction kept 1 base outside the gene matches. Germline CDR1 is SGHKS and CDR2 is YYEKEE (reference sequence). Together with reference TRBV5-5 and TRBJ2-3, the CDR3 gives the full variable domain: DAGVTQSPTHLIKTRGQQVTLRCSPISGHKSVSWYQQVLGQGPQFIFQYYEKEERGRGNFPDRFSARQFPNYSSELNVNALLLGDSALYLCASSLDGRGTDTQYFGPGTRLTVL.

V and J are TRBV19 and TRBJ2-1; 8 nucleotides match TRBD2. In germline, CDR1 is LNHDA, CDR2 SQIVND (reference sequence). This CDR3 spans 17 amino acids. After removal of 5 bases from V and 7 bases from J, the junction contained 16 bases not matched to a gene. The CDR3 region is CASSVVSGRGGRNEQFF. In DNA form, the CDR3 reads TGTGCCAGTAGTGTAGTGTCAGGACGGGGGGGCCGAAATGAGCAGTTCTTC.

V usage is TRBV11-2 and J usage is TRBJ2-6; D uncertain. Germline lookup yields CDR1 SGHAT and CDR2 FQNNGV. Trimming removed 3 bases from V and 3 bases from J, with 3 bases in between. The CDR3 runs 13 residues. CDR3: CASSFFGANVLTF. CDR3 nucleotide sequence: TGTGCCAGCAGCTTCTTTGGGGCCAACGTCCTGACTTTC.

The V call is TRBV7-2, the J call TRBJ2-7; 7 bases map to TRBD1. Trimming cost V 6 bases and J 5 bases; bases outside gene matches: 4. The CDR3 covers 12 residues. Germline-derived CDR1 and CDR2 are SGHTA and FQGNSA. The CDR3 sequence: CASRPDRDEQYF. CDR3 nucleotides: TGTGCCAGCAGACCCGACAGGGACGAGCAGTACTTC.

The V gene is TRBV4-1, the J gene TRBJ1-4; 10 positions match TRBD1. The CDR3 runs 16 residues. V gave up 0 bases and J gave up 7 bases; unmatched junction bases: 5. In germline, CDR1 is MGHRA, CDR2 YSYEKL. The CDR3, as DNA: TGCGCCAGCAGCCAAGACCCGACAGGGGGCGGTGAAAAACTGTTTTTT. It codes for CASSQDPTGGGEKLFF.

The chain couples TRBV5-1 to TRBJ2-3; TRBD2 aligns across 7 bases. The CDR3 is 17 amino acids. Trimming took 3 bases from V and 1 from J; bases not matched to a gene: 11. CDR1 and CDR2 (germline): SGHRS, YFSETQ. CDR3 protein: CASSSASRSGGTDTQYF. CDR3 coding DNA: TGCGCCAGCAGCTCGGCCTCGAGGAGCGGGGGCACAGATACGCAGTATTTT.

The CDR3 loop reads CASSVPGTGGDEQYF. The CDR3 DNA follows: TGTGCCAGCAGTGTTCCCGGGACAGGGGGTGACGAGCAGTACTTC. The rearrangement links TRBV28 to TRBJ2-7; 11 nucleotides align to TRBD1. J lost 5 bases, V lost 5 bases, and 8 bases had no gene match. The germline V gene encodes CDR1 MDHEN and CDR2 SYDVKM. There are 15 residues in the CDR3.